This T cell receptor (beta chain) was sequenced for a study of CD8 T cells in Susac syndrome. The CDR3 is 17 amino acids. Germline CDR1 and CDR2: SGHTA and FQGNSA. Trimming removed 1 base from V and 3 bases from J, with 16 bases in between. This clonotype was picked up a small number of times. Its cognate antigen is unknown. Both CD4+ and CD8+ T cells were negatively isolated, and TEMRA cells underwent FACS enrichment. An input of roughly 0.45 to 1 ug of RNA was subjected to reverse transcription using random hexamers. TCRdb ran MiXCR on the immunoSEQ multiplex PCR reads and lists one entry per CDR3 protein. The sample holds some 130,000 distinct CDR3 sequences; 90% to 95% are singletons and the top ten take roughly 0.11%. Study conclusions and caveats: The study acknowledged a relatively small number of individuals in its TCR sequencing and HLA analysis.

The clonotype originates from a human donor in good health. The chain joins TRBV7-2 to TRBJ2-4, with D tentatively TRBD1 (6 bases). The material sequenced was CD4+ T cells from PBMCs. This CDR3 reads CASSLDPGARGKNIQYF. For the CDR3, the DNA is TGTGCCAGCAGCTTAGACCCAGGGGCCAGGGGCAAAAACATTCAGTACTTC.